The 21 T cell receptor beta chains below were found in one sample sequenced in a study of blood T cell repertoires in COVID-19. Sequenced by immunoSEQ multiplex PCR; TCRdb stores in-frame clones only, minus some. The sample shows about 140,000 clones, approximately 85% of them seen only once. Input material: peripheral blood. The receptors were gathered from a man over 45 with acute or convalescent COVID-19.

This clone was detected only once. The J gene is TRBJ2-5, the V gene TRBV28; 10 bases are shared with TRBD1. V lost 3 bases and J lost 4; bases outside the gene matches: 8. Germline-derived CDR1 and CDR2 are MDHEN and SYDVKM. This CDR3 region has 16 residues. The CDR3 sequence: CASSFWRRTGGETQYF. The CDR3 coding sequence is TGTGCCAGCAGTTTCTGGAGACGGACAGGGGGAGAGACCCAGTACTTC.

The rearrangement links TRBV30 to TRBJ2-5; the match to TRBD2 covers 9 bases. V was clipped by 4 bases and J by 7 bases; unmatched bases: 16. Germline V gives CDR1 GTSNPN, CDR2 SVGIG (reference sequence). CDR3 length: 16 residues. The CDR3 spells CAWTLRGGRAEGTQYF. CDR3 DNA sequence: TGTGCCTGGACCCTGAGGGGCGGGAGGGCCGAGGGGACCCAGTACTTC.

The V and J genes are TRBV28 and TRBJ2-1; 7 bases agree with TRBD2. Germline-derived CDR1 and CDR2 are MDHEN and SYDVKM. The CDR3 extends over 15 amino acids. V lost 7 bases and J lost 2; bases outside the gene matches: 8. The CDR3 bases are TGTGCCAGCAACCTTAGCGGGTCGCCCTACAATGAGCAGTTCTTC. It encodes CASNLSGSPYNEQFF.

This clone was observed a single time. The V call is TRBV6-5, the J call TRBJ2-7, with 9 bases lining up with TRBD1. The CDR3 is made up of 15 amino acids. V trimming: 2 bases; J trimming: 2 bases; junction bases outside the gene matches: 4. Germline V gene sequence: CDR1 MNHEY, CDR2 SVGAGI. The CDR3 bases are TGTGCCAGCAGTTACACGGGGGACAGGGCCTACGAGCAGTACTTC. Its protein product is CASSYTGDRAYEQYF.

V usage is TRBV10-3 and J usage is TRBJ2-7, with 8 bases aligning to TRBD2. CDR1 and CDR2 (germline): ENHRY, SYGVKD. The V segment lost 7 bases and the J segment 2 bases; nucleotides outside the gene matches: 4. This CDR3 is 13 amino acids long. CDR3 residues: CAINSGLAYEQYF. CDR3 in DNA: TGTGCCATCAACTCGGGACTAGCCTACGAGCAGTACTTC.

This chain connects TRBV29-1 to TRBJ2-5, with D perhaps matching TRBD1 (5 bases). V lost 6 bases to trimming and J lost 4 bases, with 12 bases between them. The CDR3 is made up of 12 amino acids. CDR1 SQVTM and CDR2 ANQGSEA come from the germline V gene. CDR3 coding DNA: TGCAGCGTCTCAGGGAAGCGAGAGACCCAGTACTTC. It yields the protein CSVSGKRETQYF.

For this clone: At one boundary the junction diverges from the germline segment, which might be a read error. J is TRBJ2-1 and V is TRBV7-7, with 10 bases identical to TRBD2. The CDR3 totals 15 residues. CDR1 is SSHAT, CDR2 FNYEAQ, per germline (reference sequence). The CDR3 here is CASSLRLAGDNEQFF. Written as DNA, the CDR3 is TGTGCTAGCAGCTTACGGCTAGCGGGGGACAATGAGCAGTTCTTC.

This clone has just a few counts. This chain connects TRBV24-1 to TRBJ1-5; TRBD1 is a possible D gene (5 bases). V was pared by 2 bases and J by 3 bases, with 10 bases between. Germline CDR1 is KGHDR and CDR2 is SFDVKD. The CDR3 is 15 residues long. CDR3: CATSDSTDINQPQHF. The CDR3 DNA reads as TGTGCCACCAGTGATTCCACGGACATCAATCAGCCCCAGCATTTT.

The rearrangement links TRBV5-4 to TRBJ2-3; D gene unclear. V was shortened by 0 bases and J by 0 bases, with 8 bases between the two germline ends. The CDR3 has 15 amino acids. CDR1 and CDR2 (germline): SGHNT, YYREEE (reference sequence). This CDR3 is CASSLGHSSTDTQYF. The DNA for the CDR3 is TGTGCCAGCAGCTTGGGCCACTCTAGCACAGATACGCAGTATTTT.

The chain links TRBV3-1 (or the pseudogene TRBV3-2) to TRBJ1-3; 8 nucleotides match TRBD1. The length of the CDR3 is 14 residues. Trimming removed 4 bases from V and 2 bases from J; junction bases left unmatched: 1. Germline assignment: CDR1 LGHDT and CDR2 YNNKEL (reference sequence). The CDR3 bases are TGTGCCAGCAGCCCGGACAGGGCTGGAAACACCATATATTTT. Amino acids: CASSPDRAGNTIYF.

The chain joins TRBV2 to TRBJ2-1; TRBD2 aligns across 7 bases. The V gene's germline CDR1 is SNHLY and CDR2 FYNNEI. V shed 6 bases and J 8 bases; nucleotides not matched to a gene: 7. The CDR3 totals 13 residues. Here the CDR3 reads CASSERGLDEQFF. The CDR3 coding sequence is TGTGCCAGCAGCGAGCGGGGTTTGGATGAGCAGTTCTTC.

The chain couples TRBV27 to TRBJ1-2, with no clear D. This CDR3 has 17 residues. Germline CDR1 is MNHEY and CDR2 is SMNVEV (reference sequence). Trimming took 5 bases from V and 1 from J, leaving 20 bases between them. The CDR3 nucleotides read TGTGCCAGCAGTCCCTCCCCGGGATACGCCATTAACTATGGCTACACCTTC. This encodes CASSPSPGYAINYGYTF.

The gene calls are TRBV12-5 and TRBJ1-4; 7 nucleotides line up with TRBD1. V gave up 7 bases and J gave up 4 bases; unmatched junction bases: 6. The CDR3 spans 14 residues. Germline V gene lookup returns CDR1 LGHNT and CDR2 FRNRAP. The CDR3 region has the DNA TGTGCTAGTGCTGGGGACAGAGGTAATGAAAAACTGTTTTTT. Translating it yields CASAGDRGNEKLFF.

The chain employs TRBV18 and TRBJ2-6; D gene unclear. With 5 bases removed from V and 4 bases from J, the gap between germline ends came to 6 bases. The CDR3 totals 13 residues. The V gene's germline CDR1 is KGHSH and CDR2 LQKENI. The chain's CDR3 is CASSSTGANVLTF. CDR3 DNA sequence: TGTGCCAGCTCATCGACAGGGGCCAACGTCCTGACTTTC.

The J gene is TRBJ2-1, the V gene TRBV7-9, with a weak D call TRBD1 (6 bases). The ends were cut back, 5 bases at V and 7 bases at J, with 9 bases in the middle. The germline CDR1 and CDR2 sequences are SEHNR and FQNEAQ (reference sequence). CDR3 length: 12 amino acids. CDR3 bases: TGTGCCAGCAGCCAACAGGGAAATGAGCAGTTCTTC. Its translation: CASSQQGNEQFF.

This clone has more than one count but fewer than ten. The chain joins TRBV6-5 to TRBJ1-5; D not certain. V shed 7 bases and J shed 6 bases, with 13 bases lying between them. CDR1 is MNHEY, CDR2 SVGAGI, per germline. The CDR3 covers 13 residues. CDR3 DNA: TGTGCCAGCACTCCCCCTAGAGGTCAGCCCCAGCATTTT. It codes for CASTPPRGQPQHF.

This clone was picked up one time. The rearrangement joins TRBV2 to TRBJ1-4, with D hard to call. CDR1 is SNHLY and CDR2 is FYNNEI in the germline V gene. V shed 2 bases and J shed 4 bases, with 5 bases lying between them. The CDR3 contains 13 residues. The CDR3 is CASSEQINEKLFF. In nucleotides, the CDR3 is TGTGCCAGCAGTGAACAGATTAATGAAAAACTGTTTTTT. Complete variable domain (other parts from reference TRBV2 and TRBJ1-4): EPEVTQTPSHQVTQMGQEVILRCVPISNHLYFYWYRQILGQKVEFLVSFYNNEISEKSEIFDDQFSVERPDGSNFTLKIRSTKLEDSAMYFCASSEQINEKLFFGSGTQLSVL.

This sequence joins TRBV6-5 and TRBJ1-1; 9 bases line up with TRBD1. The CDR3 is 13 amino acids. The V gene's germline CDR1 is MNHEY and CDR2 SVGAGI. Trimming cost V 7 bases and J 3 bases; bases outside gene matches: 3. CDR3 loop: CASNRGRDTEAFF. The CDR3 DNA follows: TGTGCCAGCAACAGGGGGCGCGACACTGAAGCTTTCTTT.

This clone came up once. The chain links TRBV6-6 to TRBJ1-5; D unclear. This CDR3 spans 13 amino acids. The V and J ends lost 6 bases and 4 bases respectively, with 10 bases between them. In germline, CDR1 is MNHNY, CDR2 SVGAGI (reference sequence). The CDR3 loop reads CASRRRINQPQHF. CDR3 nucleotides: TGTGCCAGCAGGAGGAGGATAAATCAGCCCCAGCATTTT.

CDR3 bases: TGTGCCAGCAGCACCGGACTAGCCGTTGAGACCCAGTACTTC. Translated: CASSTGLAVETQYF. J is TRBJ2-5 and V is TRBV7-9; 8 bases fit TRBD2. Trimming cost V 5 bases and J 5 bases; bases outside gene matches: 7. CDR3 length equals 14 residues. CDR1 is SEHNR and CDR2 is FQNEAQ in the germline V gene (reference sequence).

The chain joins TRBV25-1 to TRBJ2-2; 11 nucleotides agree with TRBD1. The V gene's germline CDR1 is MGHDK and CDR2 SYGVNS. V was clipped by 6 bases and J by 4 bases; unmatched bases: 7. The length of the CDR3 is 16 residues. CDR3 in DNA: TGTGCCAGCAGCTTAACGGGGACAGGGGGCACCGGGGAGCTGTTTTTT. Its translation: CASSLTGTGGTGELFF.